Below, 9 T cell receptor beta chains from the same sample are listed, as sequenced in a study of T cell responses to AZD1222 COVID-19 vaccine. Clones were sequenced by immunoSEQ multiplex PCR, and TCRdb holds only the in-frame ones, with some missing. In the table there are approximately 90,000 clones, 70% to 90% of which are singletons. Sequencing used peripheral blood, obtained on day 0 of AZD1222 vaccination. The receptor set was obtained from an adult in good health.

This clone was picked up a small number of times. The rearrangement joins TRBV11-3 to TRBJ2-3; D is unclear. Germline values: CDR1 SGHNT, CDR2 YENEEA. Trimming shortened V by 0 bases and J by 7 bases, and 5 bases separated the two germline ends. The CDR3 covers 12 residues. This CDR3 is CASSLEPHTQYF. The DNA for the CDR3 is TGTGCCAGCAGCTTAGAACCCCATACGCAGTATTTT.

V gene TRBV28 combines with J gene TRBJ2-7; TRBD1 or TRBD2 may be the D gene (5 bases each). The V and J ends lost 2 bases and 2 bases respectively, with 10 bases between them. The CDR3 sequence is 14 residues long. Germline V gives CDR1 MDHEN, CDR2 SYDVKM. The CDR3, as DNA: TGTGCCAGCAGTTTAGAGGGGCCCACCTACGAGCAGTACTTC. Residues: CASSLEGPTYEQYF.

The chain recombines TRBV20-1 with TRBJ2-5; unclear D gene. V was pared by 1 base and J by 5 bases, with 5 bases between. The germline CDR1 and CDR2 sequences are DFQATT and SNEGSKA (reference sequence). The CDR3 covers 11 residues. CDR3 coding DNA: TGCAGTGCTAGAGCCCGGGAGACCCAGTACTTC. Translated: CSARARETQYF.

This clone was detected a few times. The rearrangement uses TRBV7-9 and TRBJ2-7, with D perhaps TRBD1 (6 bases). Between the trimmed V and J ends, which lost 2 bases and 2 bases, there was a span of 16 bases. This CDR3 is 16 amino acids long. Per germline, CDR1 SEHNR and CDR2 FQNEAQ (reference sequence). The CDR3 sequence: CASSLPQGPHPYEQYF. DNA of the CDR3: TGTGCCAGCAGCTTACCTCAGGGGCCGCATCCCTACGAGCAGTACTTC.

CDR3 amino acids: CASRGQGNTEAFF. CDR3 sequence (DNA): TGTGCCAGCAGGGGACAGGGGAACACTGAAGCTTTCTTT. This rearrangement joins TRBV12-3 or TRBV12-4 to TRBJ1-1; 9 nucleotides agree with TRBD1. This CDR3 has 13 residues. The trim removed 6 bases at V and 1 base at J, leaving 0 bases unmatched.

This clone was recorded once. This chain uses TRBV27 with TRBJ2-1; 7 bases agree with TRBD1. The CDR3 totals 14 residues. The V gene end was trimmed by 3 bases and the J gene end by 2 bases; junction bases not matched to a gene: 1. Looked up from germline, CDR1 is MNHEY and CDR2 is SMNVEV (reference sequence). CDR3 in DNA: TGTGCCAGCAGTTTTCAGGGGGCCTACAATGAGCAGTTCTTC. It yields the protein CASSFQGAYNEQFF.

V is TRBV25-1 and J is TRBJ1-6; no reliable D call. This CDR3 is 13 amino acids long. The V gene's germline CDR1 is MGHDK and CDR2 SYGVNS. V was trimmed by 3 bases and J by 9 bases, leaving 9 bases between them. The CDR3 protein is CASSEGLGSPLHF. The CDR3 DNA reads as TGTGCCAGCAGTGAGGGGTTAGGTTCACCCCTCCACTTT. The full variable domain, completed using reference TRBV25-1 and TRBJ1-6, is EADIYQTPRYLVIGTGKKITLECSQTMGHDKMYWYQQDPGMELHLIHYSYGVNSTEKGDLSSESTVSRIRTEHFPLTLESARPSHTSQYLCASSEGLGSPLHFGNGTRLTVT.

This clone was recorded once. The chain recombines TRBV6-4 with TRBJ2-1; 9 bases align to TRBD1. Trimming removed 5 bases from V and 8 bases from J; junction bases left unmatched: 4. This CDR3 is 13 amino acids long. CDR1 is MRHNA, CDR2 SNTAGT, per germline. The CDR3 protein is CASSLGDRDEQFF. Here the CDR3 DNA reads TGTGCCAGCAGTCTTGGGGACAGGGATGAGCAGTTCTTC.

This clone was observed a few times. The chain couples TRBV24-1 to TRBJ2-7, with D perhaps TRBD2 (5 bases). CDR1 is KGHDR, CDR2 SFDVKD, per germline. V was clipped by 3 bases and J by 4 bases, with 9 bases between them. This CDR3 comprises 13 residues. The CDR3 region has the DNA TGTGCCACCAGTGATGGACTTAGGTACGAGCAGTACTTC. This codes for CATSDGLRYEQYF.